This TCR beta chain was observed in a study of blood T cell repertoires in COVID-19. The overall study: Collection of acute and convalescent COVID-19 samples took place in the United States, Italy and Spain. T cells, B-cell-depleted T cells, or PBMCs supplied cDNA or gDNA.

Per the original methods: How many nucleated cells were present was estimated from reference gene primer amplification. Profiled with immunoSEQ multiplex PCR; TCRdb holds only in-frame clones, not every one. The D gene and trimming were derived from the DNA, and the V and J assignments and clone size from that table. Here the sample spans 50,000 to 65,000 clones, around 82% being singletons. This clone appeared a single time. The sequenced sample consisted of peripheral blood. The receptor was isolated from a human donor in a cohort sampled during active COVID-19.

In nucleotides, the CDR3 is TGTGCCATCAGTGTGATCGGCCTAGCGGGAGAACGGCCCACAGATACGCAGTATTTT. Encoded protein: CAISVIGLAGERPTDTQYF. The V call is TRBV10-3, the J call TRBJ2-3; TRBD2 agrees at 10 bases. The CDR3 runs 19 residues. The V gene end was trimmed by 4 bases and the J gene end by 2 bases; junction bases not matched to a gene: 15. Germline CDR1 ENHRY, CDR2 SYGVKD.